One T cell receptor beta chain is described in this entry. This entry is derived from a study of T cell changes during pregnancy in multiple sclerosis. TCRdb's copy holds only in-frame clones and misses some; the assay was immunoSEQ multiplex PCR. The repertoire includes 100,000 to 110,000 clones, roughly 90% of them detected once, and about 1.8% sits in the top ten. The V and J ends lost 2 bases and 8 bases, in that order; junction bases with no gene match: 11. There are 15 residues in the CDR3. CDR1 and CDR2 (germline): SGHNT, YYREEE (reference sequence). The rearrangement uses TRBV5-4 and TRBJ1-2; 8 bases agree with TRBD1. The TCR was taken from a female donor with multiple sclerosis, enrolled in a pregnancy study. This sample comprised peripheral blood, obtained after pregnancy. This CDR3 reads CASSLSATGGEGYTF. Here the CDR3 DNA reads TGTGCCAGCAGCTTAAGCGCTACAGGGGGGGAGGGCTACACCTTC.